The clone carrying this T cell receptor (beta chain) was seen a single time. Recruitment covered about 25 US areas and drew participants whose ages spanned roughly 18 to 89 years. Donors were grouped by their self-reported clinical history. V lost 7 bases and J lost 0, with 10 bases in between. Germline CDR1 reads MGHRA; CDR2 reads YSYEKL. The CDR3 length is 14 residues. The data were obtained in a study of blood T cell repertoires in COVID-19. Study as a whole: The cDNA or gDNA used as material had been derived from T cells, B-cell-depleted T cells, or PBMCs.

Generated by immunoSEQ multiplex PCR, the TCRdb table keeps only in-frame clones and is missing some. The sample lists around 290,000 clones, nearly 90% occurring once. The sequence came from a woman in her thirties who had recovered from COVID-19. J is TRBJ1-3 and V is TRBV4-1; D gene uncertain. The sequencing sample was made of PBMCs or T cells enriched from blood (not recorded which). In DNA form, the CDR3 reads TGCGCCAGCACCCAGCGACTCTCTGGAAACACCATATATTTT. The encoded protein is CASTQRLSGNTIYF.